A single sample is the source of the 9 T cell receptor beta chains below, sequenced in a study of cytomegalovirus exposure and HLA in healthy donors. A multiplex PCR was run with 60 Vbeta primers and 13 Jbeta primers. This table comes from immunoSEQ multiplex PCR, and its TCRdb copy is limited to in-frame clones, with some not included. The sample has under 100,000 clones; roughly 73% are singletons. Sequencing was done on a sample of PBMCs. The source is a boy aged 5 to 17 in good health and CMV-seronegative.

The chain is built from TRBV7-2 and TRBJ1-2, with D perhaps matching TRBD1 (5 bases). The germline V gene has CDR1 SGHTA and CDR2 FQGNSA. With 5 bases removed from V and 3 bases from J, the gap between germline ends came to 13 bases. The CDR3 is 14 amino acids. The CDR3 spells CASSPRATDYGYTF. CDR3 DNA: TGTGCCAGCAGCCCCAGAGCGACAGACTATGGCTACACCTTC.

This rearrangement joins TRBV11-2 to TRBJ2-7; TRBD2 aligns across 9 bases. With 3 bases clipped from V and 4 bases from J, the junction kept 10 bases outside the gene matches. Germline V gene data show CDR1 as SGHAT and CDR2 as FQNNGV. The CDR3 contains 16 residues. The CDR3 DNA follows: TGTGCCAGCAGCTTGTATAGCGGGGGAGCCCCATACGAGCAGTACTTC. Translated: CASSLYSGGAPYEQYF.

Comment on this clone: At one boundary the junction diverges from the germline segment, which might be a read error. Other nucleotide sequences in the sample specify the same CDR3. V and J are TRBV7-9 and TRBJ1-1; possible D gene TRBD1, 5 bases. The CDR3 length is 14 residues. Germline CDR1 is SEHNR and CDR2 is FQNEAQ (reference sequence). CDR3 DNA: TGCGCCAGCAGCTTAGGGGCCGGAAACACTGAAGCTTTCTTT. The encoded protein is CASSLGAGNTEAFF.

The chain is built from TRBV4-1 and TRBJ2-7; 9 positions agree with TRBD1. V was clipped by 4 bases and J by 3 bases; unmatched bases: 16. The length of the CDR3 is 18 residues. Looked up from germline, CDR1 is MGHRA and CDR2 is YSYEKL. CDR3 in amino acids: CASSPGGGTGPTFYEQYF. The DNA for the CDR3 is TGCGCCAGCAGCCCAGGGGGGGGGACAGGGCCAACCTTCTACGAGCAGTACTTC.

V usage is TRBV15 and J usage is TRBJ1-4; a weak D match, TRBD1 (5 bases). V lost 4 bases and J lost 7, with 13 bases in between. The CDR3 sequence is 14 residues long. The germline CDR1 and CDR2 sequences are LNHNV and YYDKDF (reference sequence). CDR3: CATSKRQLPEKLFF. CDR3 DNA sequence: TGTGCCACCAGCAAACGACAGCTACCTGAAAAACTGTTTTTT.

This chain connects TRBV12-2 to TRBJ1-5; the DNA was not used to check the table's D call, TRBD1. TRBV12-2 is listed as a pseudogene. The CDR3 has 16 residues. CDR3 residues: CASRWGVQGRYQPQHF. DNA of the CDR3: TGTGCAAGTCGCTGGGGGGTACAGGGGCGGTATCAGCCCCAGCATTTT.

The rearrangement links TRBV15 to TRBJ2-1, with 8 nucleotides matching TRBD2. V lost 4 bases to trimming and J lost 5 bases; unmatched junction nucleotides: 10. There are 16 residues in the CDR3. Germline CDR1 LNHNV, CDR2 YYDKDF (reference sequence). As DNA, the CDR3 is TGTGCCACCAGCACCCGGGAGGGACAAATTAACAATGAGCAGTTCTTC. The encoded protein is CATSTREGQINNEQFF.

V usage is TRBV6-5 and J usage is TRBJ1-1, with D possibly TRBD1 on 5 matching bases. Germline CDR1 and CDR2: MNHEY and SVGAGI. The CDR3 covers 14 residues. V was clipped by 6 bases and J by 0 bases, with 11 bases between them. CDR3 sequence reads: CASRLTVMNTEAFF. The CDR3 DNA reads TGTGCCAGCAGATTGACAGTCATGAACACTGAAGCTTTCTTT.

Only one count was recorded for this clone. The chain recombines TRBV7-2 with TRBJ1-4; 7 bases map to TRBD1. Looked up from germline, CDR1 is SGHTA and CDR2 is FQGNSA. V lost 5 bases, J lost 4 bases, and 13 bases stayed unmatched. This CDR3 contains 17 residues. CDR3 residues: CASSMRPGTVVNEKLFF. CDR3 DNA: TGTGCCAGCAGCATGCGTCCCGGGACAGTGGTTAATGAAAAACTGTTTTTT.